The 26 T cell receptor beta chains below come from one sample, sequenced in a study of blood T cell repertoires in COVID-19. TCRdb's copy holds only in-frame clones and misses some; the assay was immunoSEQ multiplex PCR. In the table there are tens of thousands of clones, around 89% of which are singletons. The sequencing sample was made of peripheral blood. These receptors all stem from a man in his 70s with active COVID-19.

V and J are TRBV29-1 and TRBJ1-1; 8 nucleotides agree with TRBD1. The CDR3 runs 13 residues. The germline gives CDR1 SQVTM, CDR2 ANQGSEA. Trimming at V came to 7 bases and at J to 3 bases, leaving 7 bases not matched to a gene. CDR3: CSAGTGPHTEAFF. The CDR3 nucleotides are TGCAGCGCCGGGACAGGTCCCCACACTGAAGCTTTCTTT. The full variable domain, completed using reference TRBV29-1 and TRBJ1-1, is SAVISQKPSRDICQRGTSLTIQCQVDSQVTMMFWYRQQPGQSLTLIATANQGSEATYESGFVIDKFPISRPNLTFSTLTVSNMSPEDSSIYLCSAGTGPHTEAFFGQGTRLTVV.

This chain joins TRBV30 and TRBJ2-5; 7 positions agree with TRBD1. V lost 1 base and J lost 5; bases outside the gene matches: 4. This CDR3 spans 13 amino acids. Germline V gene data show CDR1 as GTSNPN and CDR2 as SVGIG (reference sequence). CDR3 nucleotide sequence: TGTGCCTGGAGTGGAGGGGGCCGGGAGACCCAGTACTTC. Protein: CAWSGGGRETQYF.

This chain's CDR3 is CASSLAAGSGIYEQYF. DNA of the CDR3: TGTGCCAGCAGCTTGGCCGCAGGTAGCGGGATATACGAGCAGTACTTC. The chain is built from TRBV5-5 and TRBJ2-7; 8 bases align to TRBD2. CDR1 is SGHKS and CDR2 is YYEKEE in the germline V gene (reference sequence). Losses at the gene ends were 0 bases for V and 4 bases for J; bases not matched to a gene: 9. This CDR3 comprises 16 residues.

V gene TRBV5-6 combines with J gene TRBJ2-5, with 8 bases fitting TRBD1. This CDR3 is built from 14 residues. Germline CDR1 reads SGHDT; CDR2 reads YYEEEE. Trimming removed 5 bases from V and 4 bases from J; junction bases left unmatched: 7. CDR3 bases: TGTGCCAGCAGTCGACAGGGGAGGCCAGAGACCCAGTACTTC. It encodes CASSRQGRPETQYF.

The chain carries TRBV7-2 and TRBJ1-2; no clear D. This CDR3 contains 13 residues. Germline loops: CDR1 SGHTA, CDR2 FQGNSA. Trimming took 1 base from V and 1 from J, leaving 4 bases between them. The CDR3 sequence: CASSLELNYGYTF. CDR3 DNA: TGTGCCAGCAGCTTAGAACTTAACTATGGCTACACCTTC.

This clone was seen more than once but under ten times. The chain is built from TRBV28 and TRBJ1-2, with D possibly TRBD1 on 6 matching bases. CDR3 length equals 14 residues. Germline values: CDR1 MDHEN, CDR2 SYDVKM. V was clipped by 6 bases and J by 7 bases, with 18 bases between them. The CDR3 sequence is CASRPSGGRLGYTF. CDR3 nucleotides: TGTGCCAGCAGGCCCAGTGGGGGCCGGCTTGGCTACACCTTC.

In this sample, this clone turned up once. The rearrangement links TRBV3-1 (or the pseudogene TRBV3-2) to TRBJ1-3, with D hard to call. The CDR3 is made up of 15 amino acids. Germline CDR1 LGHDT, CDR2 YNNKEL (reference sequence). Trimming took off 3 bases at V and 4 bases at J, with 13 bases between the two ends. CDR3 sequence: CASSQNPEGGNTIYF. The CDR3 nucleotides read TGTGCCAGCAGCCAGAACCCCGAGGGAGGAAACACCATATATTTT.

The rearrangement uses TRBV2 and TRBJ2-7; tentative D call: TRBD1 (5 bases). Trimming shortened V by 7 bases and J by 4 bases, and 11 bases separated the two germline ends. The CDR3 covers 12 residues. The germline V gene has CDR1 SNHLY and CDR2 FYNNEI. CDR3: CASTRARYEQYF. Written as DNA, the CDR3 is TGTGCCAGCACCAGGGCGCGGTACGAGCAGTACTTC.

J is TRBJ2-3 and V is TRBV11-1; D is perhaps TRBD1 (6 bases). V was clipped by 4 bases and J by 4 bases, with 9 bases between them. Germline V gene lookup returns CDR1 SGHAT and CDR2 FQDESV (reference sequence). This CDR3 region has 13 residues. The CDR3 here is CASSYAGADTQYF. Here the CDR3 DNA reads TGTGCCAGCAGCTACGCAGGGGCAGATACGCAGTATTTT.

The rearrangement links TRBV19 to TRBJ1-4, with 9 bases matching TRBD1. The CDR3 consists of 15 residues. From germline, CDR1 is LNHDA and CDR2 SQIVND (reference sequence). The junction had 7 bases not matched to a gene; V was cut back by 3 bases and J by 8 bases. As DNA, the CDR3 is TGTGCCAGTAGTATCTCCGGAGACAGGGGGGAAAAACTGTTTTTT. Residues: CASSISGDRGEKLFF.

The rearrangement uses TRBV12-5 and TRBJ2-1; 8 bases match TRBD2. CDR1 and CDR2 from the germline V gene are LGHNT and FRNRAP. Trimming at V came to 6 bases and at J to 4 bases, leaving 2 bases not matched to a gene. The CDR3 sequence is 13 residues long. CDR3 nucleotides: TGTGCTAGTGGCGGGAGGGGGTACAATGAGCAGTTCTTC. This sequence encodes CASGGRGYNEQFF.

The chain combines TRBV4-2 with TRBJ1-4, with TRBD1 matching 8 bases. V shed 4 bases, J shed 0 bases, and the junction held 1 base outside the gene matches. CDR3 length: 15 amino acids. CDR1 LGHNA and CDR2 YNFKEQ come from the germline V gene. In nucleotides, the CDR3 is TGTGCCAGCAGCCCGACAGGGGCAACTAATGAAAAACTGTTTTTT. This translates into CASSPTGATNEKLFF.

The chain uses TRBV4-1 and TRBJ2-5, with D uncertain. This CDR3 contains 14 residues. V was shortened by 0 bases and J by 2 bases, with 7 bases between the two germline ends. Germline assignment: CDR1 MGHRA and CDR2 YSYEKL. CDR3 loop: CASSQDAQQETQYF. DNA for the CDR3: TGCGCCAGCAGCCAAGATGCACAACAAGAGACCCAGTACTTC.

V usage is TRBV7-3 and J usage is TRBJ2-3; 10 bases are shared with TRBD2. CDR3 length equals 14 residues. Trimming cost V 5 bases and J 3 bases; bases outside gene matches: 2. CDR1 SGHTA and CDR2 FQGTGA come from the germline V gene. The CDR3 DNA reads TGTGCCAGCAGCGGAGCGGGGGGGACAGATACGCAGTATTTT. It codes for CASSGAGGTDTQYF.

This chain uses TRBV19 with TRBJ2-1, with 7 bases matching TRBD1. Per germline, CDR1 LNHDA and CDR2 SQIVND (reference sequence). J lost 0 bases, V lost 4 bases, and 6 bases had no gene match. The CDR3 contains 16 residues. This CDR3 is CASSTAAGGSYNEQFF. The CDR3 region has the DNA TGTGCCAGTAGTACAGCAGCAGGGGGCTCCTACAATGAGCAGTTCTTC.

The chain links TRBV12-3 or TRBV12-4 to TRBJ1-2; 11 nucleotides agree with TRBD1. The CDR3 totals 13 residues. Germline trimming cut 8 bases from V and 8 bases from J; bases unmatched to any gene: 7. The CDR3 nucleotides read TGTGCCAGCGGCACCGGGACAGGGGGAGGCTACACCTTC. Protein sequence: CASGTGTGGGYTF.

The chain recombines TRBV6-1 with TRBJ2-7; a weak D match, TRBD2 (7 bases). The CDR3 has 15 amino acids. V gave up 0 bases and J gave up 3 bases, with 12 bases separating them. Germline CDR1 MNHNS, CDR2 SASEGT. CDR3 region: CASSEAPGEGYEQYF. The DNA for the CDR3 is TGTGCCAGCAGTGAAGCGCCAGGGGAGGGCTACGAGCAGTACTTC.

This chain uses TRBV15 with TRBJ1-2; D might be TRBD1 (5 bases). V lost 0 bases to trimming and J lost 5 bases, with 13 bases between them. The germline V gene has CDR1 LNHNV and CDR2 YYDKDF (reference sequence). The CDR3 has 15 residues. This CDR3 is CATSRDKGSQYGYTF. The CDR3 region has the DNA TGTGCCACCAGCAGAGATAAGGGGTCCCAGTATGGCTACACCTTC. Full variable domain (outside the CDR3, taken from reference TRBV15 and TRBJ1-2): DAMVIQNPRYQVTQFGKPVTLSCSQTLNHNVMYWYQQKSSQAPKLLFHYYDKDFNNEADTPDNFQSRRPNTSFCFLDIRSPGLGDTAMYLCATSRDKGSQYGYTFGSGTRLTVV.

V and J are TRBV30 and TRBJ2-5; D unresolved. Germline-derived CDR1 and CDR2 are GTSNPN and SVGIG (reference sequence). There are 12 residues in the CDR3. V lost 1 base, J lost 4 bases, and 7 bases lay in between. This CDR3 is CAWSGLRETQYF. The CDR3 DNA follows: TGTGCCTGGAGTGGCTTGAGAGAGACCCAGTACTTC. Complete variable domain (other parts from reference TRBV30 and TRBJ2-5): SQTIHQWPATLVQPVGSPLSLECTVEGTSNPNLYWYRQAAGRGLQLLFYSVGIGQISSEVPQNLSASRPQDRQFILSSKKLLLSDSGFYLCAWSGLRETQYFGPGTRLLVL.

The chain combines TRBV29-1 with TRBJ1-3; TRBD1 matches at 9 bases. There are 14 residues in the CDR3. CDR1 is SQVTM and CDR2 is ANQGSEA in the germline V gene. With V trimmed by 4 bases and J by 2 bases, 3 bases remained unmatched. CDR3 loop: CSVAGTGTGNTIYF. As DNA, the CDR3 is TGCAGCGTTGCCGGGACAGGGACTGGAAACACCATATATTTT.

This rearrangement joins TRBV7-2 to TRBJ2-3; a weak D match, TRBD2 (6 bases). Germline CDR1 is SGHTA and CDR2 is FQGNSA. The CDR3 totals 15 residues. Trimming cost V 5 bases and J 5 bases, with 17 bases left between them. The CDR3 bases are TGTGCCAGCAGCCCTACTGGCGGGGATGGAGATACGCAGTATTTT. Protein: CASSPTGGDGDTQYF.

The V gene is TRBV9, the J gene TRBJ2-1; 14 positions agree with TRBD2. CDR1 is SGDLS, CDR2 YYNGEE, per germline. The CDR3 is 20 residues long. Trimming removed 4 bases from V and 9 bases from J; junction bases left unmatched: 21. CDR3 nucleotides: TGTGCCAGCAGCCCGCGACTAGCGGGAGGGCCGATGGTTGAGAGGGCTGAGCAGTTCTTC. Amino acid sequence: CASSPRLAGGPMVERAEQFF.

DNA of the CDR3: TGTGCCAGCACCTCTGTAGAGGCAGCTTTCTATGGCTACACCTTC. This codes for CASTSVEAAFYGYTF. The J gene is TRBJ1-2, the V gene TRBV5-6, with D uncertain. V lost 6 bases and J lost 4, with 19 bases in between. Germline CDR1 is SGHDT and CDR2 is YYEEEE. The CDR3 totals 15 residues.

The CDR3 sequence is CASSPLGGDYGYTF. DNA for the CDR3: TGTGCCAGCAGCCCACTGGGGGGTGACTATGGCTACACCTTC. This chain links TRBV7-2 with TRBJ1-2, with D possibly TRBD1 on 5 matching bases. Germline V gene sequence: CDR1 SGHTA, CDR2 FQGNSA. The length of the CDR3 is 14 residues. V was shortened by 5 bases and J by 3 bases, with 13 bases between the two germline ends.

The V and J genes are TRBV19 and TRBJ1-6; tentative D call: TRBD1 (6 bases). This CDR3 contains 16 residues. CDR1 LNHDA and CDR2 SQIVND come from the germline V gene (reference sequence). With 5 bases removed from V and 3 bases from J, the gap between germline ends came to 14 bases. The CDR3 sequence: CASSPTGFLYNSPLHF. In DNA form, the CDR3 reads TGTGCCAGTAGTCCAACAGGGTTTCTCTATAATTCACCCCTCCACTTT.

The chain recombines TRBV19 with TRBJ1-1; perhaps TRBD1 as D (5 bases). V was pared by 9 bases and J by 3 bases, with 14 bases between. CDR1 is LNHDA and CDR2 is SQIVND in the germline V gene (reference sequence). The CDR3 is 13 amino acids. The DNA of the CDR3 is TGTGCCAGCAGGGTAAACGTGGACACTGAAGCTTTCTTT. This translates into CASRVNVDTEAFF. The whole variable domain, remainder taken from reference TRBV19 and TRBJ1-1, is DGGITQSPKYLFRKEGQNVTLSCEQNLNHDAMYWYRQDPGQGLRLIYYSQIVNDFQKGDIAEGYSVSREKKESFPLTVTSAQKNPTAFYLCASRVNVDTEAFFGQGTRLTVV.